The entry below gives a single TCR beta chain sequence along with its context. This sample was taken from a study of cytomegalovirus exposure and HLA in healthy donors. Amplification used 60 Vbeta primers and 13 Jbeta primers. This table comes from immunoSEQ multiplex PCR, and its TCRdb copy is limited to in-frame clones, with some not included. Of around 160,000 clones in the sample, roughly 80% were seen once. This CDR3 is built from 17 residues. Germline V lookup: CDR1 SGDLS, CDR2 YYNGEE. Trimming left V 0 bases short and J 6 bases short, with 22 bases between. J is TRBJ2-7 and V is TRBV9; weak D call: TRBD1 (5 bases). Specimen: PBMCs. This clonotype originated in a male donor in good health and CMV-seropositive. Here the CDR3 reads CASSVDPGSGIRGEQYF. DNA of the CDR3: TGTGCCAGCAGCGTAGACCCAGGGTCAGGGATTCGAGGCGAGCAGTACTTC.